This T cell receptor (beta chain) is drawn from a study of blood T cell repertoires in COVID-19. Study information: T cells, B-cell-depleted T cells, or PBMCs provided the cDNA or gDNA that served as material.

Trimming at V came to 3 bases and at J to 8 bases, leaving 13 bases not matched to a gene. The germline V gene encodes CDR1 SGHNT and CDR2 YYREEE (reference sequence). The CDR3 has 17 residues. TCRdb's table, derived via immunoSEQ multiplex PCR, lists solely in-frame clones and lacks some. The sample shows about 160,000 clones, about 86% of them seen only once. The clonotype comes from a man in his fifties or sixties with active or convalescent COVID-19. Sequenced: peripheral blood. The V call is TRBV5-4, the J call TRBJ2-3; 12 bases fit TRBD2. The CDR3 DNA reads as TGTGCCAGCAGCTCCCCCGTGGCTAGCGGGGGGGCACGTACGCAGTATTTT. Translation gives CASSSPVASGGARTQYF. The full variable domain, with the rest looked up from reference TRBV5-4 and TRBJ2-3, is ETGVTQSPTHLIKTRGQQVTLRCSSQSGHNTVSWYQQALGQGPQFIFQYYREEENGRGNFPPRFSGLQFPNYSSELNVNALELDDSALYLCASSSPVASGGARTQYFGPGTRLTVL.